This T cell receptor (beta chain) was identified in a study of cytomegalovirus exposure and HLA in healthy donors. PCR was performed using 60 Vbeta and 13 Jbeta primers. In the authors' workflow: Counted up in a later analysis, unique TCR beta chains came to some 82 million, with some 9.9 million shared. Method: immunoSEQ multiplex PCR; TCRdb's copy keeps in-frame clones and lacks some. Clonal size and the V and J genes are those of that table, whereas D and trimming came from the DNA. The sample consists of about 43,000 clones, about 60% of them appearing once. Study outcomes and limitations: About 87% or about 30% of the time was how often most TCR beta V segments were productive, according to an earlier analysis.

Looked up from germline, CDR1 is SGHTA and CDR2 is FQGNSA. The CDR3 spans 14 residues. The V gene lost 5 bases and the J gene lost 0 bases, with 7 bases spanning the gap. This clone was detected only once. What it binds is unknown. The sequence came from a human donor in good health. This chain uses TRBV7-2 with TRBJ1-4; D gene unclear. The source material was PBMCs. As DNA, the CDR3 is TGTGCCAGCAGCCTCACTGCAACTAATGAAAAACTGTTTTTT. It yields the protein CASSLTATNEKLFF. The whole variable domain, remainder taken from reference TRBV7-2 and TRBJ1-4, is GAGVSQSPSNKVTEKGKDVELRCDPISGHTALYWYRQSLGQGLEFLIYFQGNSAPDKSGLPSDRFSAERTGGSVSTLTIQRTQQEDSAVYLCASSLTATNEKLFFGSGTQLSVL.